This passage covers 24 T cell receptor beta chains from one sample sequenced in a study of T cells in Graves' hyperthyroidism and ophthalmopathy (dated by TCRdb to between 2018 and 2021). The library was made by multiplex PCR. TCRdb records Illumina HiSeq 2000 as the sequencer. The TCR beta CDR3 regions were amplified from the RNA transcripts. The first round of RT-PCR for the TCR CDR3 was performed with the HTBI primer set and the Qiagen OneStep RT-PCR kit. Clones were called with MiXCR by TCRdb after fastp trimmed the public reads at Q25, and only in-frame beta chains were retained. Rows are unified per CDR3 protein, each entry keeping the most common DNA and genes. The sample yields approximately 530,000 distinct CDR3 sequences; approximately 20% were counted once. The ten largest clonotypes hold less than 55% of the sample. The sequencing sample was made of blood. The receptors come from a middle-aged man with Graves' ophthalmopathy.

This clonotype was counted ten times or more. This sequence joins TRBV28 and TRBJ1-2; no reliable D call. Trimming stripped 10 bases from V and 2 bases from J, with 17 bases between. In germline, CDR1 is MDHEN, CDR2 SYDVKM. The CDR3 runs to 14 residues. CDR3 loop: CATFGRNENYGYTF. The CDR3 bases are TGTGCCACCTTCGGCCGGAACGAAAACTATGGCTACACCTTC.

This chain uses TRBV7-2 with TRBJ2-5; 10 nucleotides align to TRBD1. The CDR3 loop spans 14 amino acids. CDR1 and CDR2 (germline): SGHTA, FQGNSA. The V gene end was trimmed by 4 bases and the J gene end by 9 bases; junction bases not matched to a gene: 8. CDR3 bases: TGTGCCAGCAGCTCCGGACAGGGGGGGAGGCCCCAGTACTTC. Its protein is CASSSGQGGRPQYF.

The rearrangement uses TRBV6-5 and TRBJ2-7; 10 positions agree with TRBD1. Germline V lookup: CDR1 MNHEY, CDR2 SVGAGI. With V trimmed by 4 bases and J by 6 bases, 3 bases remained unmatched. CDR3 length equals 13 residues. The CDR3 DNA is TGTGCCAGCAGTTCTAGACAGGGGGCCGAGCAGTACTTC. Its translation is CASSSRQGAEQYF.

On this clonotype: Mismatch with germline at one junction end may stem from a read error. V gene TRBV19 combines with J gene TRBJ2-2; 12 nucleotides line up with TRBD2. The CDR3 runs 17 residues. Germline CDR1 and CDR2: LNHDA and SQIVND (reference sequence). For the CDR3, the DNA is TGTGCCAGTAAGGAAACTAGCGGGAGGCTCCGGACCGGGGAGCTGGTTTTT. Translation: CASKETSGRLRTGELVF.

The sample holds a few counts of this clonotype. The CDR3 DNA follows: TGCAGTGCTAGAGGCGCAGGCCCCAATGAGCAGTTCTTC. Protein sequence: CSARGAGPNEQFF. The V and J genes are TRBV20-1 and TRBJ2-1; D remains unclear. The CDR3 totals 13 residues. The V and J ends lost 1 base and 6 bases respectively, with 10 bases between them. CDR1 is DFQATT, CDR2 SNEGSKA, per germline (reference sequence).

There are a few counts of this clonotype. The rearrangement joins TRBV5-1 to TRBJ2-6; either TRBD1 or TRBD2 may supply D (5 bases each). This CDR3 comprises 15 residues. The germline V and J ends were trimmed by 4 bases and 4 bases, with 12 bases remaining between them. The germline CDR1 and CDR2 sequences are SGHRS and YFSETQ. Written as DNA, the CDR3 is TGCGCCAGCAGCGGGGGTTTGACCGGGGCCAACGTCCTGACTTTC. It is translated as CASSGGLTGANVLTF. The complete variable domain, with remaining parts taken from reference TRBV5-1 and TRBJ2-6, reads KAGVTQTPRYLIKTRGQQVTLSCSPISGHRSVSWYQQTPGQGLQFLFEYFSETQRNKGNFPGRFSGRQFSNSRSEMNVSTLELGDSALYLCASSGGLTGANVLTFGAGSRLTVL.

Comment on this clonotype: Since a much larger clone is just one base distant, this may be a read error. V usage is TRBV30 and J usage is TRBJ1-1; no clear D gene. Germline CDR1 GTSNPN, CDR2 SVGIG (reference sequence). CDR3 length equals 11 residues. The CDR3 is CAWSVNSQALF. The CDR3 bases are TGTGCCTGGAGTGTGAACAGCCAAGCTCTCTTT. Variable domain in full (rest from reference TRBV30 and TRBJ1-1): SQTIHQWPATLVQPVGSPLSLECTVEGTSNPNLYWYRQAAGRGLQLLFYSVGIGQISSEVPQNLSASRPQDRQFILSSKKLLLSDSGFYLCAWSVNSQALFGQGTRLTVV.

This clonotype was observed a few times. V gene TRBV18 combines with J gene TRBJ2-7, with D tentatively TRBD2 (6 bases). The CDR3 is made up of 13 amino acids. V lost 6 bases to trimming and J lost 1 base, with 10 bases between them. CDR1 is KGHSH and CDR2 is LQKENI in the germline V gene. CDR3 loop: CASSPEGSYEQYF. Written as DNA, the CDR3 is TGTGCCAGCTCCCCGGAGGGTTCCTACGAGCAGTACTTC.

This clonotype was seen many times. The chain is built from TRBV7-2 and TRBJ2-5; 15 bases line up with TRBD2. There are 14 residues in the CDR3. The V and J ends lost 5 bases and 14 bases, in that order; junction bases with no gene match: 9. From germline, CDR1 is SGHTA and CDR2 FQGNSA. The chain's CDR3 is CASSPRTSGGALYF. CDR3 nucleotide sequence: TGTGCCAGCAGCCCCCGGACTAGCGGGGGGGCCCTTTACTTC. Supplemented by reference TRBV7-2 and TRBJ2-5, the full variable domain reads GAGVSQSPSNKVTEKGKDVELRCDPISGHTALYWYRQSLGQGLEFLIYFQGNSAPDKSGLPSDRFSAERTGGSVSTLTIQRTQQEDSAVYLCASSPRTSGGALYFGPGTRLLVL.

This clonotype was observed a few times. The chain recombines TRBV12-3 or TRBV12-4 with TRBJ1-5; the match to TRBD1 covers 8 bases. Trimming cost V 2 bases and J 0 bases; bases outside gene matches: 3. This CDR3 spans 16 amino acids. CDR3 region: CASSLSGGISNQPQHF. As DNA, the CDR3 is TGTGCCAGCAGTTTATCAGGGGGCATTAGCAATCAGCCCCAGCATTTT.

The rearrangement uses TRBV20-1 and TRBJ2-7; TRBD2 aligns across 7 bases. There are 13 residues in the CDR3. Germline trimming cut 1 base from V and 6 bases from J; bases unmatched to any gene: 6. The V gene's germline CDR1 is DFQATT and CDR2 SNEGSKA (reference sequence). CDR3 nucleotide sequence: TGCAGTGCTAGAGTGGGCAGGGAGGGCGAGCAGTACTTC. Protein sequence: CSARVGREGEQYF.

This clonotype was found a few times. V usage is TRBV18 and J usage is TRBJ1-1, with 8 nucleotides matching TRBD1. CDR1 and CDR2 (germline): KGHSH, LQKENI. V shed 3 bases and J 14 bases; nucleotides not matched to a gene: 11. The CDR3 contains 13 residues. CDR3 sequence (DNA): TGTGCCAGCTCACCCTCCGACAGGGGTCATATCTTCTTT. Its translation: CASSPSDRGHIFF.

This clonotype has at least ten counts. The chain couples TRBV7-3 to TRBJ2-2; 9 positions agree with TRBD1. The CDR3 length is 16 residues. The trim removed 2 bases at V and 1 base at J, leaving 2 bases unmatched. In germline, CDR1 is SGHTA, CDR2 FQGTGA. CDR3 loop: CASSLGGQGNTGELFF. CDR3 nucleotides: TGTGCCAGCAGCTTAGGGGGACAGGGGAACACCGGGGAGCTGTTTTTT.

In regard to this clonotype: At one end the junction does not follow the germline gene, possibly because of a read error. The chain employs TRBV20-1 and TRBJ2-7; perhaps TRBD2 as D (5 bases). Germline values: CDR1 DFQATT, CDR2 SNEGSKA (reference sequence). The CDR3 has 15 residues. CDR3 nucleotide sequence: TGCAGTGCTGGAGATCCAAGCGGCGCCTACTACGAGCAGTACTTC. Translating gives CSAGDPSGAYYEQYF.

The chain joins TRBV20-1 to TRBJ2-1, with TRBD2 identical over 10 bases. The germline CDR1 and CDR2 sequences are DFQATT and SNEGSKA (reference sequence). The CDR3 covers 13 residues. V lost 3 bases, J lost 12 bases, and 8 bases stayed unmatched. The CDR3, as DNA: TGCAGTGCTAGTTGGCTAGCGGGAGAGGGGCAGTTCTTC. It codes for CSASWLAGEGQFF.

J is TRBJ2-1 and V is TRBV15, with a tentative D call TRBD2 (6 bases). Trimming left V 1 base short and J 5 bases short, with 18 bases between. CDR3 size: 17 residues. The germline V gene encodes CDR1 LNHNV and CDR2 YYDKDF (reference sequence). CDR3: CATSRGYLRGTDNEQFF. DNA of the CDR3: TGTGCCACCAGCAGAGGTTACTTACGCGGGACCGACAATGAGCAGTTCTTC.

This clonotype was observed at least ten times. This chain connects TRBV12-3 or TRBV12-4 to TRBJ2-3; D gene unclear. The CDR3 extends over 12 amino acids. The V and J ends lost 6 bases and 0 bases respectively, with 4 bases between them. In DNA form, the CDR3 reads TGTGCCAGCAGGGCGAGCACAGATACGCAGTATTTT. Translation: CASRASTDTQYF.

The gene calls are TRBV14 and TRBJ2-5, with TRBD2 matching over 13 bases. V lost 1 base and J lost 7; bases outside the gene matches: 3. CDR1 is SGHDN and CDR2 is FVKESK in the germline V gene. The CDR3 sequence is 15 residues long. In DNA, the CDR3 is TGTGCCAGCAGCCAAGGACTAGCGGGAGGTGTGACCCAGTACTTC. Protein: CASSQGLAGGVTQYF.

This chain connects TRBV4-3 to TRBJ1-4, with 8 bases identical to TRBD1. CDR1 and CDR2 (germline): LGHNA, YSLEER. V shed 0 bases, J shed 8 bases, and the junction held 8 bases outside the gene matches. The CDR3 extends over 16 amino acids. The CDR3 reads CASSQDPDRAGEKLFF. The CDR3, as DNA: TGCGCCAGCAGCCAAGACCCGGACAGGGCGGGGGAAAAACTGTTTTTT.

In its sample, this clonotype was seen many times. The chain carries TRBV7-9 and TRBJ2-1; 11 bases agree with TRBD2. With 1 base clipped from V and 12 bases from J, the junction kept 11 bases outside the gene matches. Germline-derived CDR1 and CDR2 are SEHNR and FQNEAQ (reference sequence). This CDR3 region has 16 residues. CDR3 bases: TGTGCCAGCAGCTTAGGAAAACTAGCGGGAGAGGTCTGGCAGTTCTTC. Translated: CASSLGKLAGEVWQFF. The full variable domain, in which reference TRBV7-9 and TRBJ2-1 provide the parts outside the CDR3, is DTGVSQNPRHKITKRGQNVTFRCDPISEHNRLYWYRQTLGQGPEFLTYFQNEAQLEKSRLLSDRFSAERPKGSFSTLEIQRTEQGDSAMYLCASSLGKLAGEVWQFFGPGTRLTVL.

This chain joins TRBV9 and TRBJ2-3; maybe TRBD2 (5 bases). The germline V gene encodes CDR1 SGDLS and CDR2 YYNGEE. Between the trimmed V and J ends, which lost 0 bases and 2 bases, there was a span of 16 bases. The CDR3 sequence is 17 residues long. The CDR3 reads CASSVGAGGPATDTQYF. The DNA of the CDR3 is TGTGCCAGCAGCGTAGGGGCCGGCGGGCCGGCCACAGATACGCAGTATTTT.

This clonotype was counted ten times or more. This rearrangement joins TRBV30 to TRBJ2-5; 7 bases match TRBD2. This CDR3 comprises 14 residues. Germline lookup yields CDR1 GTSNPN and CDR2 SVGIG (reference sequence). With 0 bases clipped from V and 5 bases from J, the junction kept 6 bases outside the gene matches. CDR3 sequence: CAWSVGGSGETQYF. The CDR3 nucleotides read TGTGCCTGGAGTGTCGGGGGGAGTGGCGAGACCCAGTACTTC.

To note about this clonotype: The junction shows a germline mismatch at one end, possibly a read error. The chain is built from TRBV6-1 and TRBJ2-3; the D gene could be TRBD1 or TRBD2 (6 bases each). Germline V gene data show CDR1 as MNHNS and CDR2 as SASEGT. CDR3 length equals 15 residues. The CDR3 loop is CASSPGGYSTDTQCF. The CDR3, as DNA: TGTGCCAGCAGTCCCGGGGGCTACAGCACAGATACGCAGTGTTTT.

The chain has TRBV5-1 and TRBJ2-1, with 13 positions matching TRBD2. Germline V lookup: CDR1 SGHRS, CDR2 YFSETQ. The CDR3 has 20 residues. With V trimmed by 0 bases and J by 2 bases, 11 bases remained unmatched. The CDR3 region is CASSLGGLAGTYEPYNEQFF. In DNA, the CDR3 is TGCGCCAGCAGCTTGGGGGGACTAGCGGGGACCTACGAGCCCTACAATGAGCAGTTCTTC.